This T cell receptor (beta chain) comes out of a study of glioma-infiltrating T cells after dendritic cell vaccination. Patients had residual fresh-frozen tumor tissue and more than two years of survival data. The protocol was immunoSEQ multiplex PCR, while the TCRdb copy is restricted to in-frame clones and leaves out a portion. The table shows about 73,000 clones, with over 70% occurring only once. Sequences were derived from blood, sampled before dendritic cell vaccination. The TCR comes from a human donor with glioblastoma.

CDR3: CASSVSGQSGNTIYF. CDR3 sequence (DNA): TGTGCCAGCAGCGTATCGGGACAGAGTGGAAACACCATATATTTT. This chain joins TRBV9 and TRBJ1-3; 7 bases fit TRBD1. V lost 1 base and J lost 3; bases outside the gene matches: 4. CDR3 size: 15 residues. Germline V gene lookup returns CDR1 SGDLS and CDR2 YYNGEE.